This T cell receptor beta chain was profiled in a study of blood T cells in healthy people across ages. This clonotype has only a few counts. V shed 5 bases and J 3 bases; nucleotides not matched to a gene: 6. Germline values: CDR1 SEHNR, CDR2 FQNEAQ (reference sequence). CDR3 length: 14 residues. Together with a sample-barcoded 5' primer, a J-beta primer mix was included in a second PCR lasting 7 to 11 cycles. TCRdb ran MiXCR on the 5' RACE reads and lists one entry per CDR3 protein. Of more than 1,000,000 distinct CDR3 sequences listed, less than 25% are singletons. These data were also filed under a second study, of T cells of mothers and their children.

This rearrangement joins TRBV7-9 to TRBJ2-5; 7 bases map to TRBD1. This TCR was sampled from a girl aged 2 to 10 in good health. The sample taken for sequencing was blood. CDR3 protein: CASSHRGTEETQYF. In DNA, the CDR3 is TGTGCCAGCAGCCACAGGGGCACCGAAGAGACCCAGTACTTC. The full variable domain, rest sourced from reference TRBV7-9 and TRBJ2-5, is DTGVSQNPRHKITKRGQNVTFRCDPISEHNRLYWYRQTLGQGPEFLTYFQNEAQLEKSRLLSDRFSAERPKGSFSTLEIQRTEQGDSAMYLCASSHRGTEETQYFGPGTRLLVL.